One sample yielded the 17 T cell receptor beta chains listed below, sequenced in a study of blood T cell repertoires in COVID-19. Using immunoSEQ multiplex PCR, the repertoire was profiled, and TCRdb retains in-frame clones only, with some absent. This table holds 46,000 or so clones, 80% to 90% found once. Sequencing was performed on peripheral blood. These receptor sequences come from a man between 45 and 60 years old with acute or convalescent COVID-19.

The chain uses TRBV5-6 and TRBJ1-6, with unresolved D. This CDR3 has 16 amino acids. V was trimmed by 0 bases and J by 7 bases, leaving 14 bases between them. Germline V gene lookup returns CDR1 SGHDT and CDR2 YYEEEE. The CDR3 DNA sequence: TGTGCCAGCAGCTTGGGCGGGGTTATCGGCAATTCACCCCTCCACTTT. This encodes CASSLGGVIGNSPLHF.

This chain uses TRBV6-8 with TRBJ1-1; a possible D gene is TRBD1 (6 bases). Germline assignment: CDR1 MNHGY and CDR2 SAAAGT. V shed 5 bases and J shed 1 base, with 11 bases lying between them. The CDR3 length is 14 residues. The CDR3 coding sequence is TGTGCCAGCAGTATCCAACAGGGGAACACTGAAGCTTTCTTT. This codes for CASSIQQGNTEAFF.

V gene TRBV7-9 combines with J gene TRBJ2-2; TRBD2 agrees at 10 bases. This CDR3 region has 16 residues. The V gene's germline CDR1 is SEHNR and CDR2 FQNEAQ (reference sequence). The junction had 6 bases not matched to a gene; V was cut back by 2 bases and J by 6 bases. Written as DNA, the CDR3 is TGTGCCAGCAGCTTACCAACTAGCGGGACAGCCGGGGAGCTGTTTTTT. Its translation: CASSLPTSGTAGELFF.

The chain links TRBV14 to TRBJ1-2; D possibly corresponds to TRBD1 (6 bases). The CDR3 runs to 14 residues. The V gene's germline CDR1 is SGHDN and CDR2 FVKESK. The V end lost 3 bases, the J end lost 4 bases, and 12 bases lay between the germline ends. Written as DNA, the CDR3 is TGTGCCAGCAGCCAGGGGGCTTCCGCCTATGGCTACACCTTC. Its protein product is CASSQGASAYGYTF. Full variable domain (missing parts from reference TRBV14 and TRBJ1-2): EAGVTQFPSHSVIEKGQTVTLRCDPISGHDNLYWYRRVMGKEIKFLLHFVKESKQDESGMPNNRFLAERTGGTYSTLKVQPAELEDSGVYFCASSQGASAYGYTFGSGTRLTVV.

J is TRBJ1-1 and V is TRBV27, with 8 bases lining up with TRBD1. After removal of 8 bases from V and 7 bases from J, the junction contained 9 bases not matched to a gene. The CDR3 is 13 residues long. Germline V gives CDR1 MNHEY, CDR2 SMNVEV (reference sequence). CDR3: CASSDREEVEAFF. For the CDR3, the DNA is TGTGCCAGCTCGGACAGGGAGGAGGTTGAAGCTTTCTTT.

The rearrangement links TRBV6-6 to TRBJ2-1; 7 bases are shared with TRBD2. The V and J ends lost 3 bases and 6 bases, in that order; junction bases with no gene match: 5. The CDR3 consists of 14 residues. CDR1 MNHNY and CDR2 SVGAGI come from the germline V gene (reference sequence). This CDR3 reads CASSYGREFNEQFF. The CDR3 DNA sequence: TGTGCCAGCAGTTATGGGCGGGAGTTCAATGAGCAGTTCTTC.

This chain joins TRBV27 and TRBJ2-5, with 15 bases that match TRBD2. The V segment lost 1 base and the J segment 4 bases; nucleotides outside the gene matches: 1. The CDR3 spans 16 residues. From germline, CDR1 is MNHEY and CDR2 SMNVEV (reference sequence). CDR3 sequence: CASSLLGLAGGETQYF. For the CDR3, the DNA is TGTGCCAGCAGTTTATTGGGACTAGCGGGAGGAGAGACCCAGTACTTC.

The chain couples TRBV4-1 to TRBJ1-1, with TRBD1 matching 10 bases. V trimming: 3 bases; J trimming: 1 base; junction bases outside the gene matches: 2. Germline lookup yields CDR1 MGHRA and CDR2 YSYEKL. There are 15 residues in the CDR3. As DNA, the CDR3 is TGCGCCAGCAGCCAGAGACAGGGGGCGAACACTGAAGCTTTCTTT. Protein sequence: CASSQRQGANTEAFF.

This chain links TRBV2 with TRBJ1-2; D not certain. Germline CDR1 and CDR2: SNHLY and FYNNEI. V dropped 4 bases and J dropped 3 bases, with 9 bases sitting between them. The CDR3 length is 13 residues. CDR3 sequence: CASSASGYYGYTF. The CDR3 DNA is TGTGCCAGCAGTGCGTCAGGTTACTATGGCTACACCTTC.

The J gene is TRBJ1-2, the V gene TRBV4-1; D remains ambiguous. V was clipped by 1 base and J by 7 bases, with 10 bases between them. CDR1 and CDR2 from the germline V gene are MGHRA and YSYEKL. CDR3 length: 13 residues. CDR3 DNA sequence: TGCGCCAGCAGCCAAGCTAGTGACTTTGGCTACACCTTC. This encodes CASSQASDFGYTF.

The sample holds a few counts of this clone. The chain employs TRBV7-2 and TRBJ1-6, with D tentatively TRBD1 (6 bases). Germline V CDR1 and CDR2: SGHTA, FQGNSA. The CDR3 is made up of 14 amino acids. Trimming pared 5 bases from V and 14 bases from J, leaving 19 bases between. CDR3 loop: CASSPGLAGATLHF. DNA for the CDR3: TGTGCCAGCAGCCCCGGTTTGGCGGGGGCCACCCTCCACTTT. Drawing the rest from reference TRBV7-2 and TRBJ1-6, the complete variable domain is GAGVSQSPSNKVTEKGKDVELRCDPISGHTALYWYRQSLGQGLEFLIYFQGNSAPDKSGLPSDRFSAERTGGSVSTLTIQRTQQEDSAVYLCASSPGLAGATLHFGNGTRLTVT.

The rearrangement uses TRBV5-5 and TRBJ1-1; D may be TRBD1 (5 bases). The ends were cut back, 0 bases at V and 6 bases at J, with 15 bases in the middle. Germline lookup yields CDR1 SGHKS and CDR2 YYEKEE (reference sequence). The CDR3 length is 15 residues. DNA for the CDR3: TGTGCCAGCAGCTTGGCCGACAGAGATATCCCTGAAGCTTTCTTT. Its translation is CASSLADRDIPEAFF.

The rearrangement links TRBV27 to TRBJ2-5, with 7 positions matching TRBD2. Looked up from germline, CDR1 is MNHEY and CDR2 is SMNVEV (reference sequence). With V trimmed by 5 bases and J by 3 bases, 12 bases remained unmatched. This CDR3 is built from 16 residues. CDR3 DNA: TGTGCCAGCAGTATACCTCTAGCGGCAACTAAAGAGACCCAGTACTTC. This codes for CASSIPLAATKETQYF.

The chain carries TRBV3-1 (or the pseudogene TRBV3-2) and TRBJ1-5; 7 bases are a match to TRBD1. V was pared by 2 bases and J by 8 bases, with 9 bases of the junction left unmatched. Looked up from germline, CDR1 is LGHDT and CDR2 is YNNKEL (reference sequence). CDR3 length equals 15 residues. CDR3 in amino acids: CASSQSDRDSKPQHF. In nucleotides, the CDR3 is TGTGCCAGCAGCCAATCAGACAGGGATTCAAAGCCCCAGCATTTT.

The CDR3 bases are TGTGCCAGCAGCAAAAGTCCCGACTCCAGCGGGAGGTGGTACAATGAGCAGTTCTTC. It encodes CASSKSPDSSGRWYNEQFF. The J gene is TRBJ2-1, the V gene TRBV21-1; the D segment call TRBD2 is taken from the table without a DNA check. TRBV21-1 is classified as a pseudogene. The CDR3 runs 19 residues.

CDR3 DNA: TGCAGCGTACAGGGGATGGGGAACACTGAAGCTTTCTTT. Protein: CSVQGMGNTEAFF. This chain joins TRBV29-1 and TRBJ1-1; TRBD1 agrees at 7 bases. The V and J ends lost 6 bases and 1 base, in that order; junction bases with no gene match: 5. This CDR3 region has 13 residues. Germline V CDR1 and CDR2: SQVTM, ANQGSEA.

This chain connects TRBV6-5 to TRBJ1-1; 7 nucleotides align to TRBD1. With 0 bases clipped from V and 5 bases from J, the junction kept 6 bases outside the gene matches. The germline gives CDR1 MNHEY, CDR2 SVGAGI. The CDR3 length is 15 residues. As DNA, the CDR3 is TGTGCCAGCAGTTACTCGAACAGGGGACGGACTGAAGCTTTCTTT. Its protein product is CASSYSNRGRTEAFF.